This T cell receptor beta chain emerged from a study of PD-1 blockade in classical Hodgkin lymphoma (dated by TCRdb to the early 2020s). Study-level background: Nivolumab dosing was 3 mg/kg intravenously every 2 weeks, continuing until either disease progression or unacceptable toxicity. A peripheral blood immune signature of response to PD-1 blockade in classical Hodgkin lymphoma was defined using TCR beta sequencing and CyTOF.

The intended sense of this specimen's time point label: cycle 4 day 1 (C4D1), after less than 7 weeks of nivolumab. Every trial patient had relapsed following autologous stem cell transplantation, and prior brentuximab vedotin exposure was what differed among cohorts A, B and C. A total of roughly 57 patients with relapsed/refractory classical Hodgkin lymphoma made up the trial cohort, and each patient's best overall response was complete response, partial response or progressive disease. In the multi-cohort phase II CheckMate 205 trial, trial patients received single-agent nivolumab. An independent review committee assessed best overall response by applying the 2007 International Working Group response criteria. Trial PBMCs were collected just before the start of nivolumab (C1D1) and during therapy at cycle 2 day 1 and cycle 4 day 1. Peripheral blood was collected in 8 mL Vacutainer Cell Preparation Tubes, from which PBMCs were isolated by centrifugation and then cryopreserved.

The full study reports these points: The study covered only a single clinical trial cohort, and the causes of the repertoire differences, possibly disease activity or prior therapy, were still not defined. A significant rise by C4D1 was seen in CD4+ but not CD8+ TCR diversity (p=0.0027 vs p=0.16), with the rise being most apparent in complete responders (p=0.02). Baseline TCR diversity was reported as lower in newly diagnosed patients than in healthy donors, and lower still in relapsed/refractory patients. Trial patients with a complete response had baseline diversity similar to that of newly diagnosed patients, while partial responders and progressors had significantly lower diversity. Lower diversity was observed in patients in whom nivolumab was started less than 1 year after ASCT, and these patients were excluded from later analyses so that confounding by immune reconstitution would be avoided.

Genomic DNA was extracted with the Qiagen DNeasy kit from unsorted PBMCs and from negatively selected CD4+ and CD8+ fractions. Using primers that anneal to V and J segments, immunoSEQ multiplex PCR amplified the TCR beta CDR3 regions. A synthetic immune receptor repertoire was used to minimize amplification bias, and remaining bias was computationally removed after sequencing. The source study handled its data this way. Repertoire diversity was quantified as the Shannon entropy index using custom Python scripts. Unsorted, CD4+ and CD8+ repertoires were analyzed separately, except in combined analyses where CD4+ and CD8+ sequences were merged in silico. A clone counted as expanded when the clone's frequency after treatment rose at least 2-fold relative to C1D1, and clones undetected at baseline were given a pseudocount of 0.5. Clones with 0 or 1 copy at C1D1 were defined as singleton clones, while clones with 2 or more copies were defined as non-singleton clones. Clones expanded in unsorted samples were labelled as CD4+, CD8+ or unknown by matching protein sequences in sorted samples from the same patient. Diversity changes from C1D1 to C4D1 were tested in paired samples using Wilcoxon tests. TCRdb limited this immuneACCESS table to in-frame rearrangements with V and J called. A share of clones is missing; checked studies link under half to unresolved V genes, and the rest is unexplained. The V and J calls and clone size were taken over from that table, and D and trimming were inferred from the DNA. For this sample the table gives approximately 7,400 clones, of which about four fifths were detected only once. About 45% of the sample is taken by the ten largest.

With regard to this clone: It has no known antigen specificity. Qualities for individual bases were not recorded, and no much larger clone is one base off.

The sequencing used peripheral blood mononuclear cells (PBMCs), collected before the fourth cycle of nivolumab. The sequence came from a human donor with classical Hodgkin lymphoma.

CDR3 region: CASSFGEKLFF. The bases are TGTGCCAGCAGTTTTGGGGAAAAACTGTTTTTT. The V and J genes are TRBV6-5 and TRBJ1-4; the D gene assignment is ambiguous. Counted from cysteine to phenylalanine, this CDR3 has 11 amino acids. CDR3 DNA only is kept here, 33 bases in frame from base 1. CDR1 MNHEY and CDR2 SVGAGI were looked up in the germline V gene. The trim is 4 bases for V and 8 bases for J, with a gap of 5 bases between the germline ends.